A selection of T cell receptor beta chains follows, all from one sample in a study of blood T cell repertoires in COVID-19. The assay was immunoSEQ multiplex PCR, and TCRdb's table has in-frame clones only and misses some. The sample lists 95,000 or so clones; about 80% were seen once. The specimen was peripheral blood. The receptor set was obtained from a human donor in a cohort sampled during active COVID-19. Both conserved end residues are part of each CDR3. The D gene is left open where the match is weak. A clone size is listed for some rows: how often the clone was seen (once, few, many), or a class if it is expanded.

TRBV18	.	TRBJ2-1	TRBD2	CASSPRQREIDNEQFF	TGTGCCAGCTCACCGAGACAGCGGGAGATTGACAATGAGCAGTTCTTC
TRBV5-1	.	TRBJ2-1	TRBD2	CASSLYPSGGASNEQFF	TGCGCCAGCAGCTTGTATCCTAGCGGGGGGGCCTCCAATGAGCAGTTCTTC
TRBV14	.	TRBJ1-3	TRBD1	CASSQPRGQGGNTIYF	TGTGCCAGCAGCCAGCCGAGAGGACAGGGTGGAAACACCATATATTTT
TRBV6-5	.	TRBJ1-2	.	CASKDSGANYGYTF	TGTGCCAGCAAAGACAGCGGGGCTAACTATGGCTACACCTTC
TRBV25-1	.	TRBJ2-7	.	CASSERGGPYEQYF	TGTGCCAGCAGTGAAAGAGGGGGTCCCTACGAGCAGTACTTC
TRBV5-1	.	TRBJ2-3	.	CASSTEAVFTSTDTQYF	TGCGCCAGCAGCACGGAGGCAGTGTTTACTAGCACAGATACGCAGTATTTT
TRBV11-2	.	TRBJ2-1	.	CASSFGTEQFF	TGTGCCAGCAGCTTTGGCACTGAGCAGTTCTTC
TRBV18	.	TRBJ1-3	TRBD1	CASSQGVGSGNTIYF	TGTGCCAGCTCCCAGGGGGTCGGATCTGGAAACACCATATATTTT
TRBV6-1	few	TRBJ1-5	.	CASSHGESNQPQHF	TGTGCCAGCAGCCACGGGGAGAGCAATCAGCCCCAGCATTTT
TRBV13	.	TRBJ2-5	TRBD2	CASSLPGLVFQETQYF	TGTGCCAGCAGCCTCCCGGGACTAGTCTTTCAAGAGACCCAGTACTTC
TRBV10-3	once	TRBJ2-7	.	CAISDGAGEQYF	TGTGCCATCAGTGATGGGGCGGGGGAGCAGTACTTC
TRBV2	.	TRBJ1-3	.	CASSEWASGNTIYF	TGTGCCAGCAGTGAATGGGCCAGCGGAAACACCATATATTTT
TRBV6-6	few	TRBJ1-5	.	CASSYPDRTNQPQHF	TGTGCCAGCAGTTACCCCGACAGAACAAATCAGCCCCAGCATTTT
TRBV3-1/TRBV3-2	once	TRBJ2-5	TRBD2	CASSYPSGSPETQYF	TGTGCCAGCAGCTATCCTAGCGGGAGCCCGGAGACCCAGTACTTC
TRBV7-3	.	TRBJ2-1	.	CASSYTGGSSYNEQFF	TGTGCCAGCAGCTATACGGGGGGCTCCTCCTACAATGAGCAGTTCTTC
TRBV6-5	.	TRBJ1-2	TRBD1	CASSYEGAGSYGYTF	TGTGCCAGCAGTTACGAGGGGGCGGGGAGCTATGGCTACACCTTC
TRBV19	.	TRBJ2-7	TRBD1	CASSIGGQGYEQYF	TGTGCCAGTAGTATCGGGGGACAGGGGTACGAGCAGTACTTC
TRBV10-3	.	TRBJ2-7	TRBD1	CAISLGTGAYEQYF	TGTGCCATCAGCCTAGGGACAGGGGCCTACGAGCAGTACTTC